This entry describes one T cell receptor beta chain. The antigen is unknown. The sample comes from a study of PD-L1 blockade in urothelial cancer. Across the whole study: Researchers looked at the blood 3 weeks (second dose) and 6 weeks after treatment began.

Time point meaning: pretreatment peripheral blood. Overall study findings and caveats: A pretreatment blood TCR clonality that fell below the median predicted better progression-free and overall survival.

In each PCR, synthetic TCR analog templates were spiked in. The protocol was immunoSEQ multiplex PCR, while the TCRdb copy is restricted to in-frame clones and leaves out a portion. The sample records tens of thousands of clones, around 84% being singletons. The sequence came from a woman between 70 and 85 years old with urothelial cancer. This specimen was PBMCs, taken around atezolizumab (anti-PD-L1) treatment.

This chain's CDR3 is CASSFQQGRGYTF. The CDR3 bases are TGTGCCAGCAGTTTTCAACAGGGTCGGGGCTACACCTTC. The gene calls are TRBV27 and TRBJ1-2; a possible D gene is TRBD1 (6 bases). Germline-derived CDR1 and CDR2 are MNHEY and SMNVEV (reference sequence). CDR3 length: 13 residues. V dropped 3 bases and J dropped 8 bases, with 13 bases sitting between them.